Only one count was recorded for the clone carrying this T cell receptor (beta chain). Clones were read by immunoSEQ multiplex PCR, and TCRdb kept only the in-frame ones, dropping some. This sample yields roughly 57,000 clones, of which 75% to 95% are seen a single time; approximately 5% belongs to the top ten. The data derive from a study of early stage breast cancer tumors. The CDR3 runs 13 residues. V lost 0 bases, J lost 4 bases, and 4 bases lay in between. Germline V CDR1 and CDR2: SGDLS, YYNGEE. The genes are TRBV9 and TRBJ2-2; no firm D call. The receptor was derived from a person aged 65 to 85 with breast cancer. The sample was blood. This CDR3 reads CASSVAGTGELFF. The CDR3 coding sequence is TGTGCCAGCAGCGTAGCGGGCACCGGGGAGCTGTTTTTT.